The 13 T cell receptor beta chains below were found in one sample sequenced in a study of CD8 T cells in ankylosing spondylitis. TCRdb passed the 5' RACE reads through MiXCR, listing each CDR3 protein once. The sample comprises about 130,000 distinct CDR3 sequences, roughly 10% of which are singletons, and 4.1% rests with the top ten. Sequencing used blood, either unsorted or a sorted T cell fraction (not recorded which). Receptors were obtained from a female donor with ankylosing spondylitis or in good health (not recorded which).

In this sample, this clonotype turned up many times. J is TRBJ2-1 and V is TRBV9; no clear D. CDR1 is SGDLS, CDR2 YYNGEE, per germline. The CDR3 sequence is 12 residues long. V shed 2 bases and J shed 9 bases, with 9 bases lying between them. This CDR3 reads CASSVIGVEQFF. CDR3 DNA sequence: TGTGCCAGCAGCGTTATCGGAGTTGAGCAGTTCTTC. Combining the CDR3 with reference TRBV9 and TRBJ2-1 gives the whole variable domain DSGVTQTPKHLITATGQRVTLRCSPRSGDLSVYWYQQSLDQGLQFLIQYYNGEERAKGNILERFSAQQFPDLHSELNLSSLELGDSALYFCASSVIGVEQFFGPGTRLTVL.

The sample holds many counts of this clonotype. The chain's CDR3 is CSADLGQVGNEQYF. DNA for the CDR3: TGCAGTGCTGATCTCGGACAGGTCGGGAACGAGCAGTACTTC. The chain links TRBV20-1 to TRBJ2-7; 7 bases line up with TRBD1. This CDR3 is built from 14 residues. Germline loops: CDR1 DFQATT, CDR2 SNEGSKA (reference sequence). V shed 5 bases, J shed 5 bases, and the junction held 12 bases outside the gene matches.

This clonotype was detected ten times or more. V and J are TRBV20-1 and TRBJ2-1, with 11 bases lining up with TRBD2. The V gene's germline CDR1 is DFQATT and CDR2 SNEGSKA (reference sequence). Trimming removed 3 bases from V and 8 bases from J; junction bases left unmatched: 15. There are 17 residues in the CDR3. The CDR3 sequence: CSARELAGDSIFDEQFF. CDR3 sequence (DNA): TGCAGTGCTAGGGAACTAGCGGGAGACTCCATTTTTGATGAGCAGTTCTTC.

In this sample, this clonotype turned up many times. The V and J genes are TRBV6-1 and TRBJ1-1; 8 nucleotides agree with TRBD1. The CDR3 is 16 amino acids. The germline gives CDR1 MNHNS, CDR2 SASEGT. V was clipped by 6 bases and J by 4 bases; unmatched bases: 13. CDR3 residues: CASSPRSQGAGTEAFF. The CDR3 bases are TGTGCCAGCAGCCCCCGATCGCAGGGGGCTGGCACTGAAGCTTTCTTT.

This clonotype appeared many times. This chain uses TRBV12-3 or TRBV12-4 with TRBJ2-7; TRBD1 might be the D (6 bases). This CDR3 has 14 amino acids. The V and J ends lost 6 bases and 0 bases respectively, with 12 bases between them. The CDR3 DNA reads TGTGCCAGCAGACCGGGACACAGCTCCTACGAGCAGTACTTC. Its protein is CASRPGHSSYEQYF.

This clonotype was detected many times. The V and J genes are TRBV14 and TRBJ1-4; D call uncertain. V lost 3 bases, J lost 8 bases, and 4 bases lay in between. The CDR3 totals 11 residues. Germline-derived CDR1 and CDR2 are SGHDN and FVKESK. The CDR3 spells CASSHTEKLFF. The CDR3 nucleotides are TGTGCCAGCAGCCACACCGAAAAACTGTTTTTT.

Only a few counts were recorded for this clonotype. The chain links TRBV12-3 or TRBV12-4 to TRBJ2-3; D gene unclear. The V gene lost 4 bases and the J gene lost 0 bases, with 11 bases spanning the gap. The CDR3 length is 15 residues. The CDR3 coding sequence is TGTGCCAGCAGTTCTCTCGACGGGAGCACAGATACGCAGTATTTT. Its translation is CASSSLDGSTDTQYF.

This clonotype was observed at least ten times. The CDR3 reads CSARDAQRGNNEQFF. The CDR3, as DNA: TGCAGTGCTAGAGATGCCCAGCGGGGGAACAATGAGCAGTTCTTC. The V call is TRBV20-1, the J call TRBJ2-1; 8 bases are shared with TRBD2. Germline V lookup: CDR1 DFQATT, CDR2 SNEGSKA (reference sequence). The junction had 6 bases not matched to a gene; V was cut back by 0 bases and J by 5 bases. CDR3 length: 15 amino acids.

In this sample, this clonotype turned up many times. The gene calls are TRBV11-2 and TRBJ1-1, with D possibly TRBD1 on 6 matching bases. V was clipped by 3 bases and J by 3 bases, with 11 bases between them. The germline CDR1 and CDR2 sequences are SGHAT and FQNNGV. The CDR3 sequence is 14 residues long. CDR3 sequence: CASSFRGPDTEAFF. Written as DNA, the CDR3 is TGTGCCAGCAGCTTCCGGGGGCCCGACACTGAAGCTTTCTTT.

This clonotype was seen ten or more times. The J gene is TRBJ2-3, the V gene TRBV19, with a tentative D call TRBD1 (5 bases). The germline V gene has CDR1 LNHDA and CDR2 SQIVND (reference sequence). The V and J ends lost 5 bases and 4 bases respectively, with 10 bases between them. This CDR3 region has 13 residues. CDR3 sequence reads: CASSQHRPDTQYF. DNA of the CDR3: TGTGCCAGTAGTCAGCACAGGCCAGATACGCAGTATTTT.

Many counts were recorded for this clonotype. This chain links TRBV7-2 with TRBJ2-5; a possible D gene is TRBD2 (6 bases). Germline V CDR1 and CDR2: SGHTA, FQGNSA. The V gene lost 5 bases and the J gene lost 5 bases, with 12 bases spanning the gap. CDR3 length equals 13 residues. The CDR3 loop is CASSTTRTETQYF. Written as DNA, the CDR3 is TGTGCCAGCAGCACGACTAGAACTGAGACCCAGTACTTC.

For the CDR3, the DNA is TGCGCCAGCAGCTTGGGTGTGGGGACCCTCCGGGAGCAGTACTTC. This translates into CASSLGVGTLREQYF. V gene TRBV5-1 combines with J gene TRBJ2-7; perhaps D is TRBD1 or TRBD2 (5 bases each). The CDR3 consists of 15 residues. Germline V lookup: CDR1 SGHRS, CDR2 YFSETQ. Trimming cost V 0 bases and J 7 bases, with 17 bases left between them.

With regard to this clonotype: One end of the junction fails to match germline, which may point to a read error. The chain employs TRBV29-1 and TRBJ2-1; possible D gene TRBD2, 9 bases. The CDR3 contains 12 residues. Germline V lookup: CDR1 SQVTM, CDR2 ANQGSEA. DNA for the CDR3: TGCAGCGTTGAGCTAGCGGGGACAGGCCCGCTTTTC. It yields the protein CSVELAGTGPLF.